The TCR beta chain described here comes from a study of blood T cell repertoires in COVID-19. Produced via immunoSEQ multiplex PCR; TCRdb's table is partial and in-frame only. The sample lists roughly 220,000 clones; 70% to 90% were seen once. This CDR3 spans 18 amino acids. The V segment lost 0 bases and the J segment 8 bases; nucleotides outside the gene matches: 13. CDR1 and CDR2 (germline): LGHDT, YNNKEL (reference sequence). Self-reported history from a screening survey and questionnaire set each donor's cohort. Sample: PBMCs or T cells enriched from blood (not recorded which). This sequence originates from a woman aged 45-65 years with acute COVID-19. The V gene is TRBV3-1 (or the pseudogene TRBV3-2), the J gene TRBJ2-1; the match to TRBD2 covers 10 bases. In DNA form, the CDR3 reads TGTGCCAGCAGCCAAGAATTTAGGGCTAGCGGGAGAGGAGATGAGCAGTTCTTC. Translated, it gives CASSQEFRASGRGDEQFF.